The 30 T cell receptor beta chains given below trace back to one sample, sequenced in a study of human T cells and chemical hapten exposure. Each CDR3 protein is one row after TCRdb ran MiXCR on the RACE reads. The table has 95,000 to 150,000 distinct CDR3 sequences, roughly 13% seen once; the top ten hold 0.92%. Stated time point: patch test 1, 2 weeks after DPC sensitization. Stated treatment: therapeutic diphenylcyclopropenone sensitization with weekly scalp DPC. The material was whole blood, obtained in connection with sensitization to the hapten diphenylcyclopropenone (DPC). The receptors were gathered from a man aged 18 to 29 with alopecia areata. Some clones in this sample may be carry-over from other donors' samples.

This clonotype was found many times. The chain joins TRBV12-3 or TRBV12-4 to TRBJ1-2; 7 bases are shared with TRBD1. CDR3 size: 15 residues. The V and J ends lost 1 base and 4 bases, in that order; junction bases with no gene match: 6. Here the CDR3 reads CASSLVLGGPYGYTF. CDR3 DNA sequence: TGTGCCAGCAGTTTAGTGTTAGGGGGCCCCTATGGCTACACCTTC.

The chain links TRBV7-9 to TRBJ2-2; a possible D gene is TRBD1 (6 bases). This CDR3 has 17 residues. Trimming cost V 0 bases and J 1 base, with 12 bases left between them. Looked up from germline, CDR1 is SEHNR and CDR2 is FQNEAQ (reference sequence). The CDR3 bases are TGTGCCAGCAGCTTAGCGCGCAGGGGCCAGAACACCGGGGAGCTGTTTTTT. Amino acid sequence: CASSLARRGQNTGELFF.

The chain recombines TRBV12-3 or TRBV12-4 with TRBJ2-2; 7 bases match TRBD1. This CDR3 is 16 amino acids long. J lost 6 bases, V lost 3 bases, and 10 bases had no gene match. CDR3 loop: CASSLMTGTVAGELFF. CDR3 DNA: TGTGCCAGCAGTTTGATGACAGGGACGGTCGCCGGGGAGCTGTTTTTT.

This clonotype was seen a few times. This rearrangement joins TRBV5-1 to TRBJ1-3; D remains unclear. With 0 bases removed from V and 1 base from J, the gap between germline ends came to 8 bases. CDR1 and CDR2 from the germline V gene are SGHRS and YFSETQ. The CDR3 runs to 15 residues. CDR3 amino acids: CASSLGSSSGNTIYF. The CDR3 DNA reads TGCGCCAGCAGCTTGGGGAGTTCGTCTGGAAACACCATATATTTT.

This clonotype occurred a few times. The chain employs TRBV6-6 and TRBJ2-4; D remains ambiguous. V lost 7 bases to trimming and J lost 1 base, with 5 bases between them. The CDR3 contains 12 residues. Germline V CDR1 and CDR2: MNHNY, SVGAGI (reference sequence). Here the CDR3 reads CASMSAKNIQYF. The CDR3 DNA follows: TGTGCCAGCATGTCGGCCAAAAACATTCAGTACTTC.

The J gene is TRBJ2-7, the V gene TRBV5-6; 8 bases line up with TRBD1. Germline CDR1 is SGHDT and CDR2 is YYEEEE. Germline trimming cut 1 base from V and 7 bases from J; bases unmatched to any gene: 10. The CDR3 spans 15 residues. The CDR3 DNA reads as TGTGCCAGCAGCTTGATGGGGACAGGCCCTTTGGAGCAGTACTTC. This gives the protein CASSLMGTGPLEQYF. Full variable domain (remainder filled in from reference TRBV5-6 and TRBJ2-7): DAGVTQSPTHLIKTRGQQVTLRCSPKSGHDTVSWYQQALGQGPQFIFQYYEEEERQRGNFPDRFSGHQFPNYSSELNVNALLLGDSALYLCASSLMGTGPLEQYFGPGTRLTVT.

The rearrangement joins TRBV10-1 to TRBJ1-1; TRBD1 might be the D (6 bases). The CDR3 spans 13 residues. Between the trimmed V and J ends, which lost 6 bases and 5 bases, there was a span of 13 bases. Germline CDR1 and CDR2: WNHNN and SYGVQD (reference sequence). CDR3 sequence reads: CASRAGEFTEAFF. In nucleotides, the CDR3 is TGCGCCAGCAGGGCAGGGGAGTTTACTGAAGCTTTCTTT.

This clonotype was recorded at least ten times. The V gene is TRBV6-4, the J gene TRBJ2-3; D is possibly TRBD2 (6 bases). Germline V gene sequence: CDR1 MRHNA, CDR2 SNTAGT. Trimming shortened V by 3 bases and J by 3 bases, and 16 bases separated the two germline ends. The CDR3 has 16 amino acids. The CDR3 DNA is TGTGCCAGCAGTGAGAATGGCGGGGAACCAACAGATACGCAGTATTTT. Translation gives CASSENGGEPTDTQYF.

CDR3 nucleotides: TGTGCCAGCAGCCGCCCGCCGTACCAAGAGACCCAGTACTTC. Its protein product is CASSRPPYQETQYF. The chain is built from TRBV12-3 or TRBV12-4 and TRBJ2-5; D is unclear. This CDR3 has 14 residues. V was trimmed by 6 bases and J by 0 bases, leaving 11 bases between them.

This clonotype came up a few times. This rearrangement joins TRBV6-2 or TRBV6-3 to TRBJ2-7; perhaps TRBD2 as D (5 bases). The CDR3 extends over 13 amino acids. V shed 6 bases and J shed 6 bases, with 15 bases lying between them. CDR1 and CDR2 (germline): MNHEY, SVGEGT. This chain's CDR3 is CASSLLAPGEQYV. CDR3 DNA sequence: TGTGCCAGCAGCCTCCTAGCTCCAGGCGAGCAGTACGTC.

This clonotype was detected a few times. V usage is TRBV21-1 and J usage is TRBJ2-3. TRBV21-1 counts as a pseudogene. The CDR3 is made up of 12 amino acids. CDR3 in amino acids: CASFDTTDTQYF. CDR3 DNA: TGTGCCAGCTTTGACACCACAGATACGCAGTATTTT.

This clonotype was counted only a few times. The chain is built from TRBV14 and TRBJ2-5; maybe TRBD2 (6 bases). The CDR3 length is 13 residues. V was cut by 6 bases and J by 1 base, with 9 bases left in between. Germline V gene data show CDR1 as SGHDN and CDR2 as FVKESK. The CDR3 spells CASRGGTQETQYF. The CDR3 DNA reads TGTGCCAGCAGAGGAGGGACCCAAGAGACCCAGTACTTC.

At least ten counts were recorded for this clonotype. The CDR3 sequence is CSASAWGSYNEQFF. In nucleotides, the CDR3 is TGCAGTGCATCCGCCTGGGGGTCCTACAATGAGCAGTTCTTC. The rearrangement joins TRBV20-1 to TRBJ2-1, with D perhaps being TRBD1 or TRBD2 (5 bases each). The CDR3 totals 14 residues. V was shortened by 6 bases and J by 1 base, with 13 bases between the two germline ends. Germline V gene lookup returns CDR1 DFQATT and CDR2 SNEGSKA (reference sequence).

The gene calls are TRBV20-1 and TRBJ2-3; TRBD2 agrees at 13 bases. Trimming cost V 6 bases and J 6 bases; bases outside gene matches: 9. The germline gives CDR1 DFQATT, CDR2 SNEGSKA (reference sequence). The CDR3 contains 15 residues. Here the CDR3 reads CSASRLAGGGDTQYF. The DNA for the CDR3 is TGCAGTGCGTCCAGACTAGCGGGGGGCGGCGATACGCAGTATTTT.

The table lists this clonotype with a few counts. The gene calls are TRBV3-1 and TRBJ2-3; D not certain. This CDR3 spans 15 amino acids. CDR1 LGHDT and CDR2 YNNKEL come from the germline V gene (reference sequence). V was trimmed by 0 bases and J by 4 bases, leaving 11 bases between them. In nucleotides, the CDR3 is TGTGCCAGCAGCCAAGATGCAGGTTTCGCAGATACGCAGTATTTT. Amino acid sequence: CASSQDAGFADTQYF.

This clonotype showed up many times. The chain uses TRBV11-2 and TRBJ2-3; 7 nucleotides match TRBD2. Germline V gene data show CDR1 as SGHAT and CDR2 as FQNNGV. V was pared by 4 bases and J by 4 bases, with 8 bases of the junction left unmatched. This CDR3 is 15 amino acids long. The CDR3 spells CASSSGGSVADTQYF. DNA of the CDR3: TGTGCCAGCAGCTCGGGAGGATCTGTGGCAGATACGCAGTATTTT.

The rearrangement uses TRBV6-2 or TRBV6-3 and TRBJ2-2, with 9 bases lining up with TRBD2. This CDR3 has 15 residues. CDR1 is MNHEY and CDR2 is SVGEGT in the germline V gene. V shed 8 bases and J 4 bases; nucleotides not matched to a gene: 8. CDR3 residues: CASGIAGASTGELFF. The DNA for the CDR3 is TGTGCCAGCGGGATAGCGGGGGCCTCCACCGGGGAGCTGTTTTTT.

This chain connects TRBV3-1 to TRBJ1-2; 8 positions match TRBD1. J was trimmed by 4 bases and V by 0 bases; bases with no gene match: 7. This CDR3 is 16 amino acids long. Germline values: CDR1 LGHDT, CDR2 YNNKEL (reference sequence). The CDR3 region is CASSQEGAGGIYGYTF. CDR3 nucleotides: TGTGCCAGCAGCCAAGAAGGAGCAGGGGGCATCTATGGCTACACCTTC.

This clonotype was seen a few times. In nucleotides, the CDR3 is TGTGCCAGTAGTGGGGGACAGAATTACAATGAGCAGTTCTTC. Protein: CASSGGQNYNEQFF. V is TRBV19 and J is TRBJ2-1, with TRBD1 matching over 7 bases. The germline CDR1 and CDR2 sequences are LNHDA and SQIVND (reference sequence). The V segment lost 5 bases and the J segment 4 bases; nucleotides outside the gene matches: 5. There are 14 residues in the CDR3.

This clonotype was recorded many times. J is TRBJ1-1 and V is TRBV4-1; 8 nucleotides align to TRBD1. This CDR3 is 14 amino acids long. V was clipped by 6 bases and J by 8 bases; unmatched bases: 11. Germline assignment: CDR1 MGHRA and CDR2 YSYEKL. The CDR3 loop reads CASSHGQGPPEAFF. The CDR3 DNA reads as TGCGCCAGCAGTCATGGACAGGGACCGCCCGAAGCTTTCTTT.

The chain uses TRBV11-2 and TRBJ1-2; 8 positions match TRBD1. Germline CDR1 SGHAT, CDR2 FQNNGV. The CDR3 covers 15 residues. Trimming cost V 5 bases and J 2 bases; bases outside gene matches: 7. CDR3 sequence (DNA): TGTGCCAGCAGCAAATGGACAGGGTGGAACTATGGCTACACCTTC. Translating it yields CASSKWTGWNYGYTF.

The chain couples TRBV29-1 to TRBJ1-1; D is perhaps TRBD1 (6 bases). This CDR3 is 11 amino acids long. CDR1 is SQVTM and CDR2 is ANQGSEA in the germline V gene. Trimming shortened V by 7 bases and J by 4 bases, and 10 bases separated the two germline ends. DNA for the CDR3: TGCAGCGGACGAGGGGGCACTGAAGCTTTCTTT. Protein sequence: CSGRGGTEAFF.

There are a few counts of this clonotype. This chain connects TRBV5-5 to TRBJ1-1; 7 bases match TRBD1. CDR1 and CDR2 from the germline V gene are SGHKS and YYEKEE (reference sequence). The CDR3 runs to 17 residues. Trimming took 4 bases from V and 0 from J; bases not matched to a gene: 12. CDR3 in amino acids: CASSRRPGTVMNTEAFF. CDR3 nucleotides: TGTGCCAGCAGCCGACGTCCCGGGACAGTCATGAACACTGAAGCTTTCTTT.

This clonotype was counted a few times. The chain employs TRBV6-2 or TRBV6-3 and TRBJ2-7; possibly TRBD1 or TRBD2 for D (5 bases each). Germline V gene sequence: CDR1 MNHEY, CDR2 SVGEGT. The CDR3 spans 17 residues. V shed 0 bases and J shed 3 bases, with 18 bases lying between them. The CDR3: CASSYSGTEQRFYEQYF. The CDR3 DNA reads as TGTGCCAGCAGTTACTCGGGGACCGAGCAAAGGTTCTACGAGCAGTACTTC.

V is TRBV5-6 and J is TRBJ2-7; 7 bases are a match to TRBD1. This CDR3 region has 16 residues. With 0 bases clipped from V and 2 bases from J, the junction kept 8 bases outside the gene matches. Germline assignment: CDR1 SGHDT and CDR2 YYEEEE. The CDR3 bases are TGTGCCAGCAGCTTGGCCGGTACAGGGGAAGCCTACGAGCAGTACTTC. It specifies CASSLAGTGEAYEQYF.

This clonotype was seen a handful of times. V usage is TRBV24-1 and J usage is TRBJ2-2; 12 nucleotides match TRBD2. Germline values: CDR1 KGHDR, CDR2 SFDVKD. V lost 6 bases, J lost 7 bases, and 8 bases stayed unmatched. The CDR3 is 16 amino acids. In DNA form, the CDR3 reads TGTGCCACCAGTACTAGCGGGGGGTCTGGAAACGGGGAGCTGTTTTTT. Amino acid sequence: CATSTSGGSGNGELFF.

The V and J genes are TRBV5-1 and TRBJ2-2, with D perhaps matching TRBD1 or TRBD2 (5 bases each). Germline-derived CDR1 and CDR2 are SGHRS and YFSETQ. Between the trimmed V and J ends, which lost 1 base and 7 bases, there was a span of 14 bases. The CDR3 totals 15 residues. In DNA, the CDR3 is TGCGCCAGCAGCTTGACGGGGACCCAGCACGGGGAGCTGTTTTTT. It codes for CASSLTGTQHGELFF.

This clonotype was detected a few times. The rearrangement uses TRBV20-1 and TRBJ1-6; TRBD1 aligns across 8 bases. Per the germline V gene, CDR1 is DFQATT and CDR2 is SNEGSKA (reference sequence). V lost 0 bases, J lost 6 bases, and 16 bases stayed unmatched. CDR3 length: 19 residues. The CDR3 sequence is CSARDNILGTGRFNSPLHF. The CDR3, as DNA: TGCAGTGCTAGAGATAACATCCTCGGGACAGGCCGATTTAATTCACCCCTCCACTTT.

This clonotype was detected ten times or more. V is TRBV7-7 and J is TRBJ2-2, with D unresolved. V gave up 5 bases and J gave up 7 bases, with 11 bases separating them. This CDR3 is 13 amino acids long. Per the germline V gene, CDR1 is SSHAT and CDR2 is FNYEAQ (reference sequence). CDR3 amino acids: CASSATLDGELFF. The DNA of the CDR3 is TGTGCCAGCAGCGCAACATTGGACGGGGAGCTGTTTTTT.

Only a few counts were recorded for this clonotype. The gene calls are TRBV12-3 or TRBV12-4 and TRBJ1-1, with 8 bases lining up with TRBD1. The CDR3 extends over 14 amino acids. J lost 4 bases, V lost 5 bases, and 6 bases had no gene match. This chain's CDR3 is CASSRTTGGTEAFF. The CDR3 bases are TGTGCCAGCAGTCGAACAACAGGGGGCACTGAAGCTTTCTTT.